Listed below are T cell receptor beta chains from one sample, sequenced in a study of blood T cell repertoires in COVID-19. Here immunoSEQ multiplex PCR was the method, and the copy in TCRdb shows in-frame clones only, minus some. The table has 260,000 or so clones, approximately 86% seen once. The specimen sequenced was peripheral blood. These receptors came from a young man with active or convalescent COVID-19. CDR3s include the opening cysteine and the closing phenylalanine or tryptophan. The order of the fields is J gene, V gene, D gene, clone size, CDR3 DNA, CDR3 protein. A D gene is named only where the DNA matches it firmly. Clone size is stated in some rows and not others, as once, few, many or a class when expanded.

j_gene: TRBJ1-4; v_gene: TRBV6-5; d_gene: -; abundance: -; CDR3nt: TGTGCCAGCAGGCCACAAGCGGTATCTAATGAAAAACTGTTTTTT; CDR3aa: CASRPQAVSNEKLFF
j_gene: TRBJ1-2; v_gene: TRBV3-1/TRBV3-2; d_gene: -; abundance: -; CDR3nt: TGTGCCAGCAGCCAAGACGGTAGCGGCTACACCTTC; CDR3aa: CASSQDGSGYTF
j_gene: TRBJ2-1; v_gene: TRBV5-6; d_gene: TRBD2; abundance: -; CDR3nt: TGTGCCAGCAGCCTGCGTAGCGGGGGGGCCTTGTATTACAATGAGCAGTTCTTC; CDR3aa: CASSLRSGGALYYNEQFF
j_gene: TRBJ2-5; v_gene: TRBV18; d_gene: -; abundance: -; CDR3nt: TGTGCCAGCTCACCGACACAGATCCAAGAGACCCAGTACTTC; CDR3aa: CASSPTQIQETQYF
j_gene: TRBJ2-1; v_gene: TRBV7-3; d_gene: TRBD2; abundance: -; CDR3nt: TGTGCCAGCAGCTTAATATCGGGACTAGCGAGCAACAATGAGCAGTTCTTC; CDR3aa: CASSLISGLASNNEQFF
j_gene: TRBJ2-7; v_gene: TRBV14; d_gene: TRBD2; abundance: -; CDR3nt: TGTGCCAGCAGCCGAGGGACTACCCCCTACGAGCAGTACTTC; CDR3aa: CASSRGTTPYEQYF
j_gene: TRBJ1-2; v_gene: TRBV7-9; d_gene: -; abundance: -; CDR3nt: TGTGCCAGCAGCTTACCCAGGGACAATGACGGCTACACCTTC; CDR3aa: CASSLPRDNDGYTF
j_gene: TRBJ1-1; v_gene: TRBV5-1; d_gene: -; abundance: -; CDR3nt: TGCGCCAGCAGCGCACAAACAGTTCAGGAAGCTTTCTTT; CDR3aa: CASSAQTVQEAFF
j_gene: TRBJ1-6; v_gene: TRBV7-9; d_gene: -; abundance: -; CDR3nt: TGTGCCAGCAGCTCCTCCGACGACAGCGTCCTTGGTAATTCACCCCTCCACTTT; CDR3aa: CASSSSDDSVLGNSPLHF
j_gene: TRBJ1-1; v_gene: TRBV4-3; d_gene: -; abundance: -; CDR3nt: TGCGCCAGCAGCCAAGGCAGTTCCCGAACTGAAGCTTTCTTT; CDR3aa: CASSQGSSRTEAFF
j_gene: TRBJ2-7; v_gene: TRBV4-2; d_gene: TRBD2; abundance: -; CDR3nt: TGTGCCAGCAGCCAAGAGAGCGGGAGTGCCTACGAGCAGTACTTC; CDR3aa: CASSQESGSAYEQYF
j_gene: TRBJ1-1; v_gene: TRBV7-2; d_gene: -; abundance: -; CDR3nt: TGTGCCAGCAACCCCCCTAACAGGCGGGAAACTGAAGCTTTCTTT; CDR3aa: CASNPPNRRETEAFF
j_gene: TRBJ1-5; v_gene: TRBV5-6; d_gene: TRBD1; abundance: -; CDR3nt: TGTGCCAGCAGCACAGGGGTGGGCAATCAGCCCCAGCATTTT; CDR3aa: CASSTGVGNQPQHF
j_gene: TRBJ1-1; v_gene: TRBV4-3; d_gene: -; abundance: -; CDR3nt: TGCGCCAGCAGCCACAGGGTACCGGACACTGAAGCTTTCTTT; CDR3aa: CASSHRVPDTEAFF
j_gene: TRBJ1-1; v_gene: TRBV3-1/TRBV3-2; d_gene: -; abundance: -; CDR3nt: TGTGCCAGCAGCCAGGAACCAGGTATATCTGAAGCTTTCTTT; CDR3aa: CASSQEPGISEAFF
j_gene: TRBJ1-4; v_gene: TRBV19; d_gene: TRBD1; abundance: once; CDR3nt: TGTGCCAGTATATCGGACAGGGGAAAACTGTTTTTT; CDR3aa: CASISDRGKLFF
j_gene: TRBJ2-2; v_gene: TRBV7-9; d_gene: -; abundance: -; CDR3nt: TGTGCCAACCAACAGGGAAGTCGTACCGGGGAGCTGTTTTTT; CDR3aa: CANQQGSRTGELFF
j_gene: TRBJ1-2; v_gene: TRBV29-1; d_gene: TRBD1; abundance: -; CDR3nt: TGCAGCGTTGAAGGAGACAGGGTTGGCTACACCTTC; CDR3aa: CSVEGDRVGYTF
j_gene: TRBJ2-7; v_gene: TRBV7-2; d_gene: -; abundance: -; CDR3nt: TGTGCCAGCAGCTCATTTGGGGAGTCTTGGGACTCCTACGAGCAGTACTTC; CDR3aa: CASSSFGESWDSYEQYF
j_gene: TRBJ1-2; v_gene: TRBV12-3/TRBV12-4; d_gene: -; abundance: -; CDR3nt: TGTGCCAGCAGTTTCCCGAGGCGTACCTTC; CDR3aa: CASSFPRRTF
j_gene: TRBJ1-2; v_gene: TRBV19; d_gene: -; abundance: few; CDR3nt: TGTGCCACATCCCTTGCAGGGGCCCCCTACTATGGCTACACCTTC; CDR3aa: CATSLAGAPYYGYTF
j_gene: TRBJ1-5; v_gene: TRBV10-3; d_gene: TRBD1; abundance: -; CDR3nt: TGTGCCATCAGTCGGGAGACAGGGGGCAATCAGCCCCAGCATTTT; CDR3aa: CAISRETGGNQPQHF
j_gene: TRBJ1-1; v_gene: TRBV7-3; d_gene: -; abundance: few; CDR3nt: TGTGCCAGCAGCCTAGACAGGAGCACTGAAGCTTTCTTT; CDR3aa: CASSLDRSTEAFF
j_gene: TRBJ1-2; v_gene: TRBV7-9; d_gene: TRBD1; abundance: -; CDR3nt: TGTGCCAGCAGCTTGGGGACAGGGTTGCAAGTCGGCTACACCTTC; CDR3aa: CASSLGTGLQVGYTF
j_gene: TRBJ2-5; v_gene: TRBV9; d_gene: TRBD2; abundance: -; CDR3nt: TGTGCCAGCAGCGTAGAGTTGAGCGGGGGGACCGAGACCCAGTACTTC; CDR3aa: CASSVELSGGTETQYF
j_gene: TRBJ2-5; v_gene: TRBV18; d_gene: TRBD1; abundance: many; CDR3nt: TGTGCCAGCTCACCCGGGACAGCTCAAGAGACCCAGTACTTC; CDR3aa: CASSPGTAQETQYF
j_gene: TRBJ2-7; v_gene: TRBV4-2; d_gene: TRBD2; abundance: -; CDR3nt: TGTGCCAGCAGCCAAGGAGGACTAGCGGGGGGATCCGAGCAGTACTTC; CDR3aa: CASSQGGLAGGSEQYF
j_gene: TRBJ1-1; v_gene: TRBV7-2; d_gene: TRBD1; abundance: -; CDR3nt: TGTGCCAGCAGCTTAGACCGGGACAGACTGGGCCCTGAAGCTTTCTTT; CDR3aa: CASSLDRDRLGPEAFF
j_gene: TRBJ1-2; v_gene: TRBV19; d_gene: TRBD1; abundance: once; CDR3nt: TGTGCCAGTTGGGGGACAGGGGAGGGCTACACCTTC; CDR3aa: CASWGTGEGYTF
j_gene: TRBJ2-1; v_gene: TRBV11-2; d_gene: TRBD1; abundance: -; CDR3nt: TGTGCCAGCAGCTTAGAGTCCGGGACAGCCAGAAACAATGAGCAGTTCTTC; CDR3aa: CASSLESGTARNNEQFF
j_gene: TRBJ1-5; v_gene: TRBV7-6; d_gene: -; abundance: -; CDR3nt: TGTGCCAGCAGCTTAGGTACATCGGGACAGCCCCAGCATTTT; CDR3aa: CASSLGTSGQPQHF
j_gene: TRBJ1-2; v_gene: TRBV6-5; d_gene: -; abundance: -; CDR3nt: TGTGCCGCCGTACAGCTCTATGGCTACACCTTC; CDR3aa: CAAVQLYGYTF
j_gene: TRBJ2-3; v_gene: TRBV3-1/TRBV3-2; d_gene: -; abundance: -; CDR3nt: TGTGCCAGCAGCCAACGTACTAGCACAGATACGCAGTATTTT; CDR3aa: CASSQRTSTDTQYF
j_gene: TRBJ1-4; v_gene: TRBV24-1; d_gene: -; abundance: -; CDR3nt: TGTGCCACCAGTGATTTGGTCGCGCGGGGGCGAGGAAAACTGTTTTTT; CDR3aa: CATSDLVARGRGKLFF
j_gene: TRBJ2-5; v_gene: TRBV2; d_gene: TRBD2; abundance: once; CDR3nt: TGTGCCAGCAGCTTCGGACTAGCGGGGGTTCGGGAGACCCAGTACTTC; CDR3aa: CASSFGLAGVRETQYF
j_gene: TRBJ2-7; v_gene: TRBV13; d_gene: -; abundance: -; CDR3nt: TGTGCCAGCAGCCTGACTCCGTACGAGCAGTACTTC; CDR3aa: CASSLTPYEQYF
j_gene: TRBJ1-5; v_gene: TRBV10-1; d_gene: -; abundance: once; CDR3nt: TGCGCCAGCAGTGATCGGGGGGCGAAGGGCAATCAGCCCCAGCATTTT; CDR3aa: CASSDRGAKGNQPQHF
j_gene: TRBJ2-7; v_gene: TRBV4-3; d_gene: -; abundance: -; CDR3nt: TGCGCCAGCAGCCAAGATTCCCGGGGGCGGGGGTCCTACGAGCAGTACTTC; CDR3aa: CASSQDSRGRGSYEQYF
j_gene: TRBJ1-2; v_gene: TRBV12-5; d_gene: -; abundance: -; CDR3nt: TGTGCTAGTGGTTTTCTCCTTCAGGAAGACTATGGCTACACCTTC; CDR3aa: CASGFLLQEDYGYTF
j_gene: TRBJ2-3; v_gene: TRBV13; d_gene: -; abundance: -; CDR3nt: TGTGCCAGCAGCGCCCTTACAGGTAACCCAGATACGCAGTATTTT; CDR3aa: CASSALTGNPDTQYF
j_gene: TRBJ1-2; v_gene: TRBV25-1; d_gene: TRBD1; abundance: once; CDR3nt: TGTGCCAGCTCCCGGACAGGGGCGGATGGCTACACCTTC; CDR3aa: CASSRTGADGYTF
j_gene: TRBJ1-1; v_gene: TRBV15; d_gene: -; abundance: few; CDR3nt: TGTGCCACGGGAGCTGGTGGTTGGAACACTGAAGCTTTCTTT; CDR3aa: CATGAGGWNTEAFF
j_gene: TRBJ1-5; v_gene: TRBV2; d_gene: -; abundance: many; CDR3nt: TGTGCCAGCAGGAGGGATACGGATAGCAATCAGCCCCAGCATTTT; CDR3aa: CASRRDTDSNQPQHF
j_gene: TRBJ2-2; v_gene: TRBV7-7; d_gene: TRBD1; abundance: -; CDR3nt: TGTGCCAGCAGCCAGGGACAGCCGAACACCGGGGAGCTGTTTTTT; CDR3aa: CASSQGQPNTGELFF
j_gene: TRBJ2-1; v_gene: TRBV29-1; d_gene: -; abundance: -; CDR3nt: TGCAGCGTTGAAGGGAGCAATGAGCAGTTCTTC; CDR3aa: CSVEGSNEQFF
j_gene: TRBJ1-1; v_gene: TRBV2; d_gene: -; abundance: once; CDR3nt: TGTGCCAGCACCCGAGAGGAAGGGGCGTGGACTGAAGCTTTCTTT; CDR3aa: CASTREEGAWTEAFF
j_gene: TRBJ2-7; v_gene: TRBV3-1/TRBV3-2; d_gene: -; abundance: -; CDR3nt: TGTGCCAGCAGCCGTTCACTTACCCCAGGGTCAACCTACGAGCAGTACTTC; CDR3aa: CASSRSLTPGSTYEQYF
j_gene: TRBJ2-3; v_gene: TRBV7-3; d_gene: -; abundance: -; CDR3nt: TGTGCCAGCAGCTTCAGCGGAGGTAGCACAGATACGCAGTATTTT; CDR3aa: CASSFSGGSTDTQYF
j_gene: TRBJ1-2; v_gene: TRBV27; d_gene: TRBD1; abundance: -; CDR3nt: TGTGCCAGCAGTGACTGGAGACAGGGGCTTGCGTACTATGGCTACACCTTC; CDR3aa: CASSDWRQGLAYYGYTF